This TCR beta chain derives from a study of CD8 T cells in ankylosing spondylitis. In its sample, this clonotype was seen a few times. The antigen remains unidentified. The length of the CDR3 is 13 residues. One entry per CDR3 protein results from TCRdb running MiXCR on the 5' RACE reads. Among roughly 400,000 distinct CDR3 sequences, under 25% were seen once, and the ten largest hold roughly a sixth. Points from the study as a whole: Significant enrichment of disease-linked clones was reportedly seen in matched ankylosing spondylitis synovial fluid. Seemingly distinctive of ankylosing spondylitis blood was a TCR beta motif formed by eight highly homologous variants.

This chain connects TRBV21-1 to TRBJ1-2; TRBD1 was called by the table and not checked on the DNA. TRBV21-1 is reported as a pseudogene. Material: blood, either unsorted or a sorted T cell fraction (not recorded which). This receptor was identified in a male donor with ankylosing spondylitis. As DNA, the CDR3 is TGTGCCAGGATCTCTGCAGGGCACTATGGCTACACCTTC. This gives the protein CARISAGHYGYTF.